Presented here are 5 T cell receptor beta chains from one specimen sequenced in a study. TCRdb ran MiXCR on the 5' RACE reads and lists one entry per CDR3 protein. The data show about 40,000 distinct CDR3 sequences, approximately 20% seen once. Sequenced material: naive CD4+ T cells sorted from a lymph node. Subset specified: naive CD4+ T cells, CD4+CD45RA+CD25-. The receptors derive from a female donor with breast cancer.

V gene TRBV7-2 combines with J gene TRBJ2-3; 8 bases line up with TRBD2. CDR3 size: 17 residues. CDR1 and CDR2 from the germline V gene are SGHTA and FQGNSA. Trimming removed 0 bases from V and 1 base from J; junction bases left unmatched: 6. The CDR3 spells CASSLASGRGRTDTQYF. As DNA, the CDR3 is TGTGCCAGCAGCTTAGCTTCCGGGAGGGGACGCACAGATACGCAGTATTTT.

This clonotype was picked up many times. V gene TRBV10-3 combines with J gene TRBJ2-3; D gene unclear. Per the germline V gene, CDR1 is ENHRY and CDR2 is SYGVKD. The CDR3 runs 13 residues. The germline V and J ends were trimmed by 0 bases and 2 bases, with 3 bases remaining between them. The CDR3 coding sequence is TGTGCCATCAGTGAGTCCAACACAGATACGCAGTATTTT. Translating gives CAISESNTDTQYF.

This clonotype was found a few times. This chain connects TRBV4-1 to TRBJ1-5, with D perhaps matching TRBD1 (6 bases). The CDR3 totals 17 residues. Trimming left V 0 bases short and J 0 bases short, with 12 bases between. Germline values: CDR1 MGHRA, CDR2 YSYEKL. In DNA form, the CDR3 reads TGCGCCAGCAGCCAAGAGGGTCGGACAGTTAGCAATCAGCCCCAGCATTTT. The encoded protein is CASSQEGRTVSNQPQHF.

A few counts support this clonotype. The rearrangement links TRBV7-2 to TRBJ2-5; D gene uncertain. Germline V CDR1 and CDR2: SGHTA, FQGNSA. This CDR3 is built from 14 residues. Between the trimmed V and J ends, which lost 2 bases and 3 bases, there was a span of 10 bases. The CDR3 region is CASSLLVLEETQYF. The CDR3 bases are TGTGCCAGCAGCTTACTCGTGCTGGAAGAGACCCAGTACTTC.

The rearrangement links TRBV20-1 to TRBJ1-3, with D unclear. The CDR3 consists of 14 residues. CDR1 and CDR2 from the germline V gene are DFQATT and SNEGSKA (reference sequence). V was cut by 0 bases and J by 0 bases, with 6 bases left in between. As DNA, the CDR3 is TGCAGTGCTAGAGATCGCTACTCTGGAAACACCATATATTTT. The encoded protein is CSARDRYSGNTIYF.